Sequencing of this T cell receptor (beta chain) was carried out in a study of blood T cell repertoires in COVID-19. Study at large: Material from acute and convalescent COVID-19 was sourced from the United States, Italy and Spain. Sources were T cells, B-cell-depleted T cells, or PBMCs; the material itself was cDNA or gDNA.

Original methodology: Using reference gene primer amplification, nucleated cell counts were estimated. Clones were read by immunoSEQ multiplex PCR, and TCRdb kept only the in-frame ones, dropping some. Clone size and V and J calls were adopted from that table, with D and trimming inferred from the DNA. The profile shows some 50,000 clones, about 87% of them singletons. Trimming took 4 bases from V and 5 from J; bases not matched to a gene: 11. The CDR3 spans 16 residues. CDR1 and CDR2 (germline): MNHEY, SVGAGI. The chain is built from TRBV6-5 and TRBJ1-1, with 9 nucleotides matching TRBD1. This receptor was obtained from a man between 50 and 59 years old with acute or convalescent COVID-19. Material: peripheral blood. This CDR3 reads CASSLERGQGGTEAFF. The CDR3 DNA reads TGTGCCAGCAGTTTGGAGAGGGGACAGGGTGGAACTGAAGCTTTCTTT.